This is a list of T cell receptor beta chains from one sample in a study of monozygotic twins with inflammatory bowel disease. TCRdb reprocessed the 5' RACE reads and stores each CDR3 protein as one record, lacking DNA. The sample table includes about 140,000 distinct CDR3 sequences. The sample consisted of blood. The origin of the receptors is a human donor with ulcerative colitis or Crohn's disease, or a healthy co-twin of an affected twin (not recorded which). CDR3s include the opening cysteine and the closing phenylalanine or tryptophan. Each record gives: V gene, J gene, CDR3 protein.

>TRBV27|TRBJ2-2
CASSNGLAGGELFF
>TRBV11-2|TRBJ2-1
CASSLLGTSGPNEQFF
>TRBV30|TRBJ2-7
CAWSVPRSSYEQYF
>TRBV12-3/TRBV12-4|TRBJ1-5
CASKMGGEYQPQHF
>TRBV25-1|TRBJ2-2
CASSEGGEAGELFF
>TRBV5-1|TRBJ1-2
CASSLRTGRSGYTF
>TRBV7-2|TRBJ1-1
CASSLVGSSTEAFF
>TRBV7-3|TRBJ2-3
CASKLASTDTQYF
>TRBV11-2|TRBJ1-6
CASSLKGSYNSPLHF
>TRBV4-1|TRBJ2-2
CASSQMTSVNTGELFF
>TRBV6-1|TRBJ1-2
CASTPGAGYTF
>TRBV5-1|TRBJ2-7
CASSLEGTGGYEQYF
>TRBV20-1|TRBJ1-5
CSAPDRANQPQHF
>TRBV28|TRBJ1-1
CASSFGVQTFF
>TRBV15|TRBJ1-2
CATSRDSVSGYGYTF
>TRBV9|TRBJ2-2
CASSASITGELFF
>TRBV18|TRBJ1-1
CASSPRQGLTEAFF
>TRBV10-2|TRBJ2-7
CASMGTSHEQYF
>TRBV7-2|TRBJ2-3
CASSARGSDTQYF
>TRBV3-1|TRBJ2-7
CASSPWQTPYEQYF
>TRBV7-9|TRBJ1-5
CASSLVDTSSNQPQHF
>TRBV30|TRBJ1-2
CAWNLGLYGYTF